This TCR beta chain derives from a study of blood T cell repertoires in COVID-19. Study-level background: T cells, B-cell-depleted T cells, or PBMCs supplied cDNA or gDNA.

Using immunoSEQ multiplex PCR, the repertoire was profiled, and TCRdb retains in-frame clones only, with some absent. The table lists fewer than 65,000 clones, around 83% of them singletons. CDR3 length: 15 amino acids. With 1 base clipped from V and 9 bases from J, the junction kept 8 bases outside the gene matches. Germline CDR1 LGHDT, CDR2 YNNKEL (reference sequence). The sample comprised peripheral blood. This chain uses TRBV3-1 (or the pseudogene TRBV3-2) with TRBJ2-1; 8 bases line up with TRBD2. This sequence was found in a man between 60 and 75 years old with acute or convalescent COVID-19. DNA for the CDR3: TGTGCCAGCAGCCAAGTATCTAGCGGGCTGGGTGAGCAGTTCTTC. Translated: CASSQVSSGLGEQFF.